This entry concerns a single TCR beta chain. This clonotype counts as medium-sized (0.01 to 0.1%). This receptor's antigen is unknown. Base qualities were left out, and no much larger clone turns up one base away. Synovial fluid samples were matched to blood samples from the same ankylosing spondylitis patients. V is cut by 5 bases and J by 0 bases, and the space between the germline ends is 11 bases. The CDR1 and CDR2 encoded by the germline V gene (reference sequence) are SEHNR and FQNEAQ. The CDR3 starts with the cysteine, ends with the phenylalanine, and has 16 residues. Just CDR3 DNA is preserved here, 48 bases in frame from base 1. This entry comes from a study of CD8 T cells in ankylosing spondylitis (TCRdb year 2017). In terms of the full investigation: T cell receptor beta repertoires were profiled in healthy donors and ankylosing spondylitis patients so that disease-linked TCR variants could be found. Peripheral blood was sampled, and synovial fluid was also collected from ankylosing spondylitis patients. The whole study cohort included about a hundred healthy donors and around 24 ankylosing spondylitis patients. Results the study describes overall, beyond this receptor: A TCR beta motif of several highly homologous amino acid variants appeared characteristic of blood from ankylosing spondylitis patients. Some motif variants were previously reported in synovial fluid and blood of reactive arthritis patients, suggesting common disease-initiation mechanisms. The disease-linked clones were reported as significantly enriched in matched synovial fluid samples from ankylosing spondylitis patients. In peripheral blood, the disease-linked clones were found at relatively low frequencies and had a CD8+ phenotype.

For sequencing, an Illumina HiSeq 2500 was employed. TCR beta libraries were prepared by quantitative 5'-RACE with molecular barcodes. The published analysis was carried out like this. A new computational method based on a probabilistic model of VDJ rearrangement was used to identify disease-linked TCR variants. TCRdb trimmed public reads at Q25 via fastp, called clones via MiXCR and kept in-frame beta chains. Rows are unified per CDR3 protein, each entry keeping the most common DNA and genes. It is TCRdb's table, rather than the study itself, that gives the V and J calls and clone size. The sample includes about 36,000 distinct CDR3 sequences, with approximately 11% observed a single time. The ten biggest clones cover roughly a fifth of the sample.

Sequencing was carried out using synovial fluid, either unsorted or a sorted T cell fraction (not recorded which). The TCR was taken from a male donor with ankylosing spondylitis. Recombination connected TRBV7-9 to TRBJ2-6, with TRBD1 perhaps the D gene, on 6 matching bases. The CDR3 is CASSRWDISGANVLTF. The DNA sequence is as follows: TGTGCCAGCAGCCGGTGGGACATCTCTGGGGCCAACGTCCTGACTTTC.